The 12 T cell receptor beta chains given below trace back to one sample, sequenced in a study of CD8 T cells in ankylosing spondylitis. TCRdb independently ran MiXCR on the 5' RACE reads; one entry per CDR3 protein. This sample has roughly 700,000 distinct CDR3 sequences, with over 15% found just once. The antigens of these receptors remain unknown. Study results and limitations: Ankylosing spondylitis blood seemed to carry a telltale TCR beta motif made of several highly homologous variants.

Sample: blood, either unsorted or a sorted T cell fraction (not recorded which). The receptor source for this set is a male donor with ankylosing spondylitis.

In this sample, this clonotype turned up a few times. The chain recombines TRBV4-1 with TRBJ2-7; 12 bases are a match to TRBD2. V was pared by 4 bases and J by 7 bases, with 11 bases of the junction left unmatched. Germline values: CDR1 MGHRA, CDR2 YSYEKL. CDR3 length: 16 amino acids. The CDR3 sequence is CASSLRLAGDLREQYF. DNA for the CDR3: TGCGCCAGCAGCCTACGACTAGCGGGGGACCTCCGGGAGCAGTACTTC.

This clonotype occurred once. The gene calls are TRBV2 and TRBJ1-6, with TRBD1 matching 7 bases. V trimming: 5 bases; J trimming: 4 bases; junction bases outside the gene matches: 5. The V gene's germline CDR1 is SNHLY and CDR2 FYNNEI. The CDR3 consists of 15 residues. Written as DNA, the CDR3 is TGTGCCAGCAGTCCTTCGGGACAGTATAATTCACCCCTCCACTTT. Translated: CASSPSGQYNSPLHF.

The chain combines TRBV27 with TRBJ2-7, with D tentatively TRBD2 (5 bases). The V and J ends lost 6 bases and 3 bases respectively, with 12 bases between them. This CDR3 comprises 13 residues. The germline CDR1 and CDR2 sequences are MNHEY and SMNVEV (reference sequence). The CDR3 is CASRRVAGYEQYF. The CDR3 DNA reads TGTGCCAGCAGACGCGTCGCGGGCTACGAGCAGTACTTC.

CDR3 residues: CASSLMGGHNEQFF. The CDR3 region has the DNA TGTGCCAGCAGCTTAATGGGGGGCCACAATGAGCAGTTCTTC. The genes are TRBV7-3 and TRBJ2-1; TRBD1 or TRBD2 may be the D gene (6 bases each). V was pared by 1 base and J by 5 bases, with 9 bases between. The CDR3 covers 14 residues. Looked up from germline, CDR1 is SGHTA and CDR2 is FQGTGA.

The chain carries TRBV7-8 and TRBJ2-7; D gene unclear. CDR3 length: 13 amino acids. The germline V and J ends were trimmed by 0 bases and 5 bases, with 8 bases remaining between them. The germline V gene encodes CDR1 SGHVS and CDR2 FQNEAQ. Here the CDR3 reads CASSLAAIHEQYF. The DNA of the CDR3 is TGTGCCAGCAGCTTAGCAGCAATCCACGAGCAGTACTTC.

The V gene is TRBV6-5, the J gene TRBJ2-7; 7 nucleotides align to TRBD1. V lost 2 bases, J lost 7 bases, and 8 bases stayed unmatched. Per germline, CDR1 MNHEY and CDR2 SVGAGI. The CDR3 loop spans 14 amino acids. CDR3 nucleotide sequence: TGTGCCAGCAGTTACGGGCAGGGGGTCGGAGAGCAGTACTTC. It is translated as CASSYGQGVGEQYF.

This chain links TRBV20-1 with TRBJ2-1; weak D call: TRBD2 (5 bases). The CDR3 is made up of 15 amino acids. Germline V gives CDR1 DFQATT, CDR2 SNEGSKA (reference sequence). V lost 0 bases, J lost 11 bases, and 20 bases lay in between. Written as DNA, the CDR3 is TGCAGTGCTAGAGATCCGGTGGGGAGAGGCCTACAGCAGTTCTTC. Translated, it gives CSARDPVGRGLQQFF.

This clonotype was seen a few times. This rearrangement joins TRBV29-1 to TRBJ2-3, with D perhaps assigned TRBD1 or TRBD2 (5 bases each). Germline V gene lookup returns CDR1 SQVTM and CDR2 ANQGSEA. The CDR3 contains 15 residues. Between the trimmed V and J ends, which lost 7 bases and 3 bases, there was a span of 20 bases. The CDR3 protein is CSAPVDGTRTDTQYF. The CDR3 region has the DNA TGCAGCGCACCCGTCGACGGGACGCGTACAGATACGCAGTATTTT.

This clonotype turned up a few times. The J gene is TRBJ2-7, the V gene TRBV12-3 or TRBV12-4; tentative D call: TRBD2 (5 bases). V was trimmed by 5 bases and J by 1 base, leaving 15 bases between them. The CDR3 sequence is 15 residues long. In DNA, the CDR3 is TGTGCCAGCAGTACCCGGGGAGCCTTTTCCTACGAGCAGTACTTC. Translation gives CASSTRGAFSYEQYF.

This clonotype was seen a handful of times. The genes are TRBV5-6 and TRBJ2-7; D gene ambiguous. V shed 4 bases and J shed 1 base, with 15 bases lying between them. The CDR3 is made up of 15 amino acids. Germline V lookup: CDR1 SGHDT, CDR2 YYEEEE. The CDR3 sequence is CASSPQILGSYEQYF. The CDR3 nucleotides are TGTGCCAGCAGCCCCCAAATCCTCGGTTCCTACGAGCAGTACTTC. Based on the CDR3 plus reference TRBV5-6 and TRBJ2-7, the full variable domain is DAGVTQSPTHLIKTRGQQVTLRCSPKSGHDTVSWYQQALGQGPQFIFQYYEEEERQRGNFPDRFSGHQFPNYSSELNVNALLLGDSALYLCASSPQILGSYEQYFGPGTRLTVT.

The rearrangement uses TRBV29-1 and TRBJ2-7; tentative D call: TRBD1 (5 bases). The CDR3 is 12 amino acids. CDR1 is SQVTM, CDR2 ANQGSEA, per germline. V lost 4 bases and J lost 3, with 10 bases in between. The CDR3 reads CSVVLGLYEQYF. The CDR3 nucleotides are TGCAGCGTTGTTTTGGGGCTCTACGAGCAGTACTTC.

V and J are TRBV29-1 and TRBJ1-1, with D possibly being TRBD1 (5 bases). V was clipped by 5 bases and J by 4 bases, with 8 bases between them. Germline lookup yields CDR1 SQVTM and CDR2 ANQGSEA. The CDR3 has 11 amino acids. The CDR3 DNA reads TGCAGCGTTCAGGGCACCACTGAAGCTTTCTTT. It yields the protein CSVQGTTEAFF.